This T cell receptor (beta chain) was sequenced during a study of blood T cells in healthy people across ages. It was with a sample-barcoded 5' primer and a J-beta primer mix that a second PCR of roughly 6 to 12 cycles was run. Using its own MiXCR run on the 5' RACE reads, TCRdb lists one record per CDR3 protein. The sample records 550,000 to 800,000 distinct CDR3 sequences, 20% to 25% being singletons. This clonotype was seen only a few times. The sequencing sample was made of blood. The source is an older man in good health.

CDR3 in DNA: TGCGCCAGCAGCAAGGACAGGGCCGGGGACGAGCAGTACTTC. Encoded protein: CASSKDRAGDEQYF. V gene TRBV5-1 combines with J gene TRBJ2-5, with 8 bases matching TRBD1. The end of the DNA aligns better with TRBJ2-7, so the J call may be wrong. CDR1 is SGHRS and CDR2 is YFSETQ in the germline V gene. The CDR3 is made up of 14 amino acids.